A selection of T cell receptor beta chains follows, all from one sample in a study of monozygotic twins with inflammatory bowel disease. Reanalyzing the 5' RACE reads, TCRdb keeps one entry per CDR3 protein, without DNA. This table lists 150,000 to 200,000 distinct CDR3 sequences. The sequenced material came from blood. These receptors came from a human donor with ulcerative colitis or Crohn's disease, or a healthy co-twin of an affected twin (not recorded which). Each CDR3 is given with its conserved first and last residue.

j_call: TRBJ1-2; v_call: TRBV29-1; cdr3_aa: CSVEDLRAPGSYTF
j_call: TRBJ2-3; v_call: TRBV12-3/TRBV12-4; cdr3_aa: CASTTHRGSDTQYF
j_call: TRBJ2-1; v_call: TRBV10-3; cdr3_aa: CAISEDNEQFF
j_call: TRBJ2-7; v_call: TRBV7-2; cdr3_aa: CASSLTRPEQYF
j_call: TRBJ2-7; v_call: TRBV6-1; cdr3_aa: CASSRAGTGEYEQYF
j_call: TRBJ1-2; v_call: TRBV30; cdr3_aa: CAWSVAVYYGYTF
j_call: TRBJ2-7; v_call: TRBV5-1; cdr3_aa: CASRDRTYEQYF
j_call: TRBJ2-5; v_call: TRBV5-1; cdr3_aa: CASSLGGGQLQETQYF
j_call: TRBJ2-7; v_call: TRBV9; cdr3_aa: CASSVDLWGYEQYF
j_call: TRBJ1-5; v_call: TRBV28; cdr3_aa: CASSSTKLYSNQPQHF
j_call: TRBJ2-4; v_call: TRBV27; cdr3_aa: CASSSRGLAKNIQYF
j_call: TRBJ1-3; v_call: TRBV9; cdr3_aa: CASSVATGQGGNTIYF
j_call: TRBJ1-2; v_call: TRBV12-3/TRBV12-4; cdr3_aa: CASTPGSGSGYTF